These 3 T cell receptor beta chains were sequenced from one sample in a study of liver allograft versus peripheral blood T cells. Across the whole study: Blood and transplanted-liver T cell receptor repertoires from recipients were compared.

Using its own MiXCR run on the reads, TCRdb lists one record per CDR3 protein. The table has approximately 13,000 distinct CDR3 sequences, over 25% seen once; the top ten hold about 2%. The receptors originated from a human patient who had a liver transplant. The graft donor may be the source of some T cells.

A few counts support this clonotype. V is TRBV6-2 or TRBV6-3 and J is TRBJ1-6; D unclear. The V and J ends lost 10 bases and 8 bases respectively, with 12 bases between them. The CDR3 has 12 residues. Per germline, CDR1 MNHEY and CDR2 SVGEGT. CDR3 DNA sequence: TGTGCCAACGCGGTCCAGGATTCACCCCTCCACTTT. This codes for CANAVQDSPLHF.

This clonotype was picked up a small number of times. CDR3 residues: CASSKGQGLAGNTIYF. Here the CDR3 DNA reads TGTGCCAGTTCCAAAGGACAGGGGCTGGCTGGAAACACCATATATTTT. J is TRBJ1-3 and V is TRBV19; the match to TRBD1 covers 9 bases. This CDR3 is built from 16 residues. The germline CDR1 and CDR2 sequences are LNHDA and SQIVND (reference sequence). With V trimmed by 8 bases and J by 2 bases, 10 bases remained unmatched.

Only a few counts were recorded for this clonotype. This chain connects TRBV6-5 to TRBJ2-7; D unclear. Trimming left V 0 bases short and J 0 bases short, with 15 bases between. Germline V gives CDR1 MNHEY, CDR2 SVGAGI. The CDR3 is made up of 17 amino acids. CDR3 sequence (DNA): TGTGCCAGCAGTTACTCTCGCCCAGAAGCGAGCTCCTACGAGCAGTACTTC. This translates into CASSYSRPEASSYEQYF.